This T cell receptor beta chain was sequenced for a study of blood T cell repertoires in COVID-19. Libraries were prepared by immunoSEQ multiplex PCR; TCRdb keeps only in-frame clonotypes and omits some of them. The sample yields 230,000 or so clones, less than 90% seen once. Germline V CDR1 and CDR2: SQVTM, ANQGSEA. The CDR3 covers 17 residues. V dropped 0 bases and J dropped 0; count of bases not matched to a gene: 7. The receptor's source is a woman in her 30s who had recovered from COVID-19. The chain carries TRBV29-1 and TRBJ2-2; 7 bases are a match to TRBD1. What was sequenced was PBMCs or T cells enriched from blood (not recorded which). This chain's CDR3 is CSVEDRKTGTNTGELFF. The DNA for the CDR3 is TGCAGCGTTGAAGATCGGAAGACAGGGACGAACACCGGGGAGCTGTTTTTT.